This TCR beta chain is from a study of immune evolution from preneoplasia to lung adenocarcinoma (TCRdb year 2021). About the study as a whole: HLA loss of heterozygosity was seen in roughly 6.6%, 14% and 36% of AIS, MIA and ADC lesions, and in no AAH lesions. TCR sequencing data were obtained from 51 patients. The overall cohort comprised around 55 patients with pulmonary nodules who underwent surgical resection. The immune data were integrated with whole exome sequencing and methylation data from the same cohort of nodules. The study combined immune gene expression, TCR sequencing and multiplex immunofluorescence to profile immune contexture across lung adenocarcinoma precursors and invasive adenocarcinoma. Sample size was based on specimen availability rather than a prior power calculation. According to the study, 100 to 120 samples went through TCR sequencing. POLYSOLVER was used to infer Class I HLA alleles from exome data, and LOHHLA was used to detect allele-specific HLA loss. Resected precursor lesions (AAH, AIS, MIA) and invasive adenocarcinomas were compared against paired morphologically normal lung tissue.

Inclusive of the bounding cysteine and phenylalanine, the CDR3 is 14 residues long. The CDR3 DNA has 42 bases and is translated from base 1. Trimming removed 4 bases from V and 4 bases from J, leaving 11 bases between the germline ends. CDR1 SGHNT and CDR2 YYREEE are derived from the germline V gene (reference sequence). The immunoSEQ hsTCRbeta Kit was used to sequence TCR beta CDR3 regions from DNA. As for how the authors treated the data: The ImmunoSEQ Analyzer was used to analyse the TCR sequencing data. T cell clonality was calculated on productive rearrangements as 1 minus Pielou's evenness. To measure T cell diversity, the inverse Simpson index was applied to productive templates. T cell density was expressed as TCR beta template counts normalized to usable DNA, with usable DNA estimated by amplifying and sequencing housekeeping genes. TCR metrics were compared across histologic stages using two-sided Kruskal-Wallis tests. In its TCRdb copy, this immuneACCESS table keeps in-frame sequences only and misses some clones. Where compared with another copy, unresolved V genes explain less than half of these, and the others have no known cause. D and trimming come from the DNA, and the V and J calls and clone size come from that table. In this sample the table shows 11,000 to 15,000 clones, 85% of which occur a single time. The ten largest clones represent roughly 3.1% of the sample.

As to this clone: The antigen this receptor binds is unknown. No quality values exist for individual bases; no much larger clone is one base distant.

Between 2014 and 2017, the patients underwent resection in either Japan or China. The histologic diagnosis of each case was independently confirmed on H&E slides by two lung cancer pathologists. Macro-dissection after pathologic assessment enriched premalignant or tumor cells for nucleic acid extraction. DNA was isolated from FFPE tissue using the AllPrep DNA/RNA FFPE Kit. Study-wide findings and limitations: Clonality was highest in normal lung, while later-stage lesions appeared to show lower clonality but higher T cell density and diversity. Compared with EGFR-mutant or double wild-type lesions, KRAS-mutant nodules had the highest T cell clonality. The findings reflected association rather than direct causation, and larger cohorts with long-term follow-up and longitudinal biopsies were considered necessary. Top T cell clone frequencies were highest in normal lung and appeared to decrease progressively from AAH through AIS, MIA and invasive adenocarcinoma. All patients were from Japan and China, so applicability to Western populations was uncertain.

The rearrangement joined TRBV5-4 to TRBJ1-4, with the identity of the D gene unclear. The source is a donor aged 70 or older with lung adenocarcinoma. Sequenced material: FFPE lung adenocarcinoma in situ tissue. The sample's cell subset or site label, decoded: preinvasive adenocarcinoma in situ (AIS). Here is the DNA: TGTGCCAGCAGCACCGGACGGTTTAATGAAAAACTGTTTTTT. This yields the protein CASSTGRFNEKLFF. Beyond the CDR3, the reference TRBV5-4 and TRBJ1-4 genes provide the residues; the full variable domain reads: ETGVTQSPTHLIKTRGQQVTLRCSSQSGHNTVSWYQQALGQGPQFIFQYYREEENGRGNFPPRFSGLQFPNYSSELNVNALELDDSALYLCASSTGRFNEKLFFGSGTQLSVL.